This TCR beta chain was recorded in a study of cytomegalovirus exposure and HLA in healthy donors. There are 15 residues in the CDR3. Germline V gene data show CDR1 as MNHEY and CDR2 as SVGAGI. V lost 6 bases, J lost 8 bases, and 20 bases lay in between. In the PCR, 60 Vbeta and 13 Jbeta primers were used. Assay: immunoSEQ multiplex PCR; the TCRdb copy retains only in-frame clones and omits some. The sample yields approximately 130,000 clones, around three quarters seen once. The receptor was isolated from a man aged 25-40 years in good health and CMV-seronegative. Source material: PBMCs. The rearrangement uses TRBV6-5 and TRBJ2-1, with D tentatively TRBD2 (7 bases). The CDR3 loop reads CASSLRGGGGDEQFF. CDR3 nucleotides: TGTGCCAGCAGCCTACGGGGAGGGGGTGGGGATGAGCAGTTCTTC.